The 9 T cell receptor beta chains below come from one sample, sequenced in a study of cytomegalovirus exposure and HLA in healthy donors. The PCR had 60 Vbeta and 13 Jbeta primers. Sequencing used immunoSEQ multiplex PCR; TCRdb keeps in-frame clones, though not all of them. The listing contains 150,000 to 200,000 clones. Sequenced material: PBMCs. These receptors originate from a boy between 10 and 17 years old in good health and CMV-seronegative.

V usage is TRBV5-6 and J usage is TRBJ1-3; no clear D. Germline assignment: CDR1 SGHDT and CDR2 YYEEEE. The V end was cut by 3 bases, the J end by 0 bases, with 7 bases between. The CDR3 runs 14 residues. The CDR3 here is CASSWRSSGNTIYF. CDR3 bases: TGTGCCAGCAGCTGGCGGTCCTCTGGAAACACCATATATTTT. The whole variable domain, filled in from reference TRBV5-6 and TRBJ1-3, reads DAGVTQSPTHLIKTRGQQVTLRCSPKSGHDTVSWYQQALGQGPQFIFQYYEEEERQRGNFPDRFSGHQFPNYSSELNVNALLLGDSALYLCASSWRSSGNTIYFGEGSWLTVV.

This chain uses TRBV4-3 with TRBJ1-4, with D possibly matching TRBD1 (6 bases). Per the germline V gene, CDR1 is LGHNA and CDR2 is YSLEER. This CDR3 has 13 residues. V was trimmed by 1 base and J by 13 bases, leaving 13 bases between them. The CDR3 protein is CASSQVGGRGLFF. CDR3 bases: TGCGCCAGCAGCCAAGTAGGGGGTCGTGGACTGTTTTTT.

This chain joins TRBV11-2 and TRBJ2-3, with D tentatively TRBD2 (7 bases). The V end lost 1 base, the J end lost 4 bases, and 21 bases lay between the germline ends. CDR3 length equals 18 residues. CDR1 and CDR2 from the germline V gene are SGHAT and FQNNGV. The CDR3 region has the DNA TGTGCCAGCAGCTTAGTATTGGGGGGGCCCTTTCGGCCAGATACGCAGTATTTT. This sequence encodes CASSLVLGGPFRPDTQYF.

J is TRBJ1-6 and V is TRBV7-8, with D tentatively TRBD1 (6 bases). Trimming took 5 bases from V and 10 from J, leaving 15 bases between them. The germline gives CDR1 SGHVS, CDR2 FQNEAQ. CDR3 length: 14 amino acids. Written as DNA, the CDR3 is TGTGCCAGCAGCCCGGACAGAGGCGGATCACCCCTCCACTTT. This translates into CASSPDRGGSPLHF.

The chain couples TRBV5-8 to TRBJ1-5, with TRBD1 as a possible D gene (6 bases). Trimming took 1 base from V and 7 from J, leaving 15 bases between them. The length of the CDR3 is 15 residues. Germline V CDR1 and CDR2: SGHTS, YDEGEE. The CDR3 protein is CASSLMGGGGQPQHF. As DNA, the CDR3 is TGTGCCAGCAGCTTGATGGGGGGCGGGGGACAGCCCCAGCATTTT.

The chain joins TRBV11-2 to TRBJ2-1; possible D gene TRBD2, 5 bases. The ends were cut back, 6 bases at V and 5 bases at J, with 11 bases in the middle. The CDR3 consists of 13 residues. The V gene's germline CDR1 is SGHAT and CDR2 FQNNGV. CDR3 protein: CASSRTGNNEQFF. Written as DNA, the CDR3 is TGTGCCAGCAGTCGGACTGGAAACAATGAGCAGTTCTTC.

The V and J genes are TRBV9 and TRBJ1-2; D is perhaps TRBD1 (6 bases). Germline CDR1 and CDR2: SGDLS and YYNGEE. The V end lost 2 bases, the J end lost 2 bases, and 7 bases lay between the germline ends. This CDR3 comprises 13 residues. DNA for the CDR3: TGTGCCAGCAGCGTCGGGACAAACTATGGCTACACCTTC. This translates into CASSVGTNYGYTF.

The chain employs TRBV4-1 and TRBJ2-5, with 9 bases matching TRBD2. The CDR3 loop spans 16 amino acids. Trimming removed 2 bases from V and 4 bases from J; junction bases left unmatched: 8. Germline CDR1 reads MGHRA; CDR2 reads YSYEKL. This chain's CDR3 is CASSQLGRGGIETQYF. The CDR3 nucleotides are TGCGCCAGCAGCCAATTAGGGCGGGGGGGCATAGAGACCCAGTACTTC.

This chain connects TRBV28 to TRBJ2-7, with TRBD1 identical over 7 bases. V was pared by 5 bases and J by 1 base, with 5 bases of the junction left unmatched. The germline gives CDR1 MDHEN, CDR2 SYDVKM. CDR3 size: 14 residues. CDR3 region: CASSDGQESYEQYF. CDR3 nucleotide sequence: TGTGCCAGCAGTGACGGACAGGAATCCTACGAGCAGTACTTC.